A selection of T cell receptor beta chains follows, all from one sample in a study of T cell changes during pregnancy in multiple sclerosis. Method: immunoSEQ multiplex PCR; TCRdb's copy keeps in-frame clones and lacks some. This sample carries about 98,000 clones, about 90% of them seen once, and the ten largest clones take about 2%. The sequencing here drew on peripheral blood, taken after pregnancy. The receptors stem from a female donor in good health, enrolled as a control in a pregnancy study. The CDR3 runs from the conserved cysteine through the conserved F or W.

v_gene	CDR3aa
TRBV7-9	CASSSPDRGPDNEQFF
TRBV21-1	CASSLQGSRGNTIYF
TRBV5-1	CASSLSGGQETQYF
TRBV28	CASSVTGSSYEQYF
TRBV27	CASSLSGGLGLLHNEQFF
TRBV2	CASSPGTALWSETQYF
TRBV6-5	CASSWGVGGANVLTF
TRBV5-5	CASSLAQGQTEAFF
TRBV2	CAREWGTGDLYGYTF
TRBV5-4	CASSFSGELFF
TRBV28	CASSLGLAGVTQYF
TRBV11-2	CASSLISSGKTQYF
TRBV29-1	CSVERGGNTEAFF
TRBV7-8	CASSLVSANEKLFF
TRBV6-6	CASRTNRGETQYF
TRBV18	CASSEQGQETQYF
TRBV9	CASSVAPQGGGYGYTF
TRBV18	CASSTGQSNTEAFF
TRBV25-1	CASSEYSGGRQDTQYF
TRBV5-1	CASSLVWGKNTEAFF
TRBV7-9	CASSPLTGEAFF
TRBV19	CASSPMTSGIGNEQFF
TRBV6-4	CASSLTSGANNEQFF
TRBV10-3	CAISPSGTGINYGYTF